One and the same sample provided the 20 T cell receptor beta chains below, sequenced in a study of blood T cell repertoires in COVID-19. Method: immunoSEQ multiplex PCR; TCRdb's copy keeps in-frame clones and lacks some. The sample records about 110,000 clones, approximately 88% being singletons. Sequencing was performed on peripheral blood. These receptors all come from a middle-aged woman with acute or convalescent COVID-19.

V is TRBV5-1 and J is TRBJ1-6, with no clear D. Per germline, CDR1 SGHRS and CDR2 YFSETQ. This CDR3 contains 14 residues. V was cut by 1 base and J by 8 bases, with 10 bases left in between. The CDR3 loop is CASSLLSQDSPLHF. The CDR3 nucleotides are TGCGCCAGCAGCTTGCTCAGCCAGGATTCACCCCTCCACTTT.

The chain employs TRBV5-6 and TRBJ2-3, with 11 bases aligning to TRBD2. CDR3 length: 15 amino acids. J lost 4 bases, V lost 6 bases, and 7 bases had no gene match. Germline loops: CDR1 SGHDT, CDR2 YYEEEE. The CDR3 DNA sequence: TGTGCCAGCACCTTAGCGGGGGGGCCTTCAGATACGCAGTATTTT. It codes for CASTLAGGPSDTQYF. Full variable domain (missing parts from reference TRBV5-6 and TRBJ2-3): DAGVTQSPTHLIKTRGQQVTLRCSPKSGHDTVSWYQQALGQGPQFIFQYYEEEERQRGNFPDRFSGHQFPNYSSELNVNALLLGDSALYLCASTLAGGPSDTQYFGPGTRLTVL.

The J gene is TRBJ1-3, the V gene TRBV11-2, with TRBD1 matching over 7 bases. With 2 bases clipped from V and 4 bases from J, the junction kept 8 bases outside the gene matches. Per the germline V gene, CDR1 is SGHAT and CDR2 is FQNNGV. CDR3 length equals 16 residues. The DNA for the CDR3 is TGTGCCAGCAGCTTATTCGGGTCAGGGGGAGGAAACACCATATATTTT. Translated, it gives CASSLFGSGGGNTIYF.

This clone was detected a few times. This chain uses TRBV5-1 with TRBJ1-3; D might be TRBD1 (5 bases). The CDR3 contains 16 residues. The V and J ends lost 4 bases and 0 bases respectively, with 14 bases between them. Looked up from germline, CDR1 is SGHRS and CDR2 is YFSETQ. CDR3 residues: CASSIGTTSSGNTIYF. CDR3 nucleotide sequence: TGCGCCAGCAGCATCGGGACGACTAGCTCTGGAAACACCATATATTTT.

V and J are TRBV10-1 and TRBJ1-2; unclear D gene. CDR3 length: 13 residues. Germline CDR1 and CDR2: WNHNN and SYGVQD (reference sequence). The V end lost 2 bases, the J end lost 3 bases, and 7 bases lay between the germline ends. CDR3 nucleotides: TGCGCCAGCAGTGAGAGCCCCGACTATGGCTACACCTTC. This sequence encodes CASSESPDYGYTF.

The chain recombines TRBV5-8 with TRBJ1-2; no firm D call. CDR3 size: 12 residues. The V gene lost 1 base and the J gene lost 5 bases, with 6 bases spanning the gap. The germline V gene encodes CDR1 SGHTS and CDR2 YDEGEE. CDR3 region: CASSLILYGYTF. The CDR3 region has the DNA TGTGCCAGCAGCTTGATCTTATATGGCTACACCTTC. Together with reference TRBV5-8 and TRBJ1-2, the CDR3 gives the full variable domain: EAGVTQSPTHLIKTRGQQATLRCSPISGHTSVYWYQQALGLGLQFLLWYDEGEERNRGNFPPRFSGRQFPNYSSELNVNALELEDSALYLCASSLILYGYTFGSGTRLTVV.

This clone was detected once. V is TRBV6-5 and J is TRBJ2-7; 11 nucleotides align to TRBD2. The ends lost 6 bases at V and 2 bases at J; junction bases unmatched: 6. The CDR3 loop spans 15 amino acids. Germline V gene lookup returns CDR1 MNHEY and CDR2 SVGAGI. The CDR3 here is CASSYTSGGTYEQYF. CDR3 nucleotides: TGTGCCAGCAGCTACACTAGCGGGGGCACCTACGAGCAGTACTTC.

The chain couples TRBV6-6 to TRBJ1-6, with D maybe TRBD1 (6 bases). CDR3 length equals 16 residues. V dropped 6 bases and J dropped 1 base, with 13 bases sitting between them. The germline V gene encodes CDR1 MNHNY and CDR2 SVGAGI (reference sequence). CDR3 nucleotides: TGTGCCAGCAGAACACCCAGGGGATCCTATAATTCACCCCTCCACTTT. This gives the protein CASRTPRGSYNSPLHF.

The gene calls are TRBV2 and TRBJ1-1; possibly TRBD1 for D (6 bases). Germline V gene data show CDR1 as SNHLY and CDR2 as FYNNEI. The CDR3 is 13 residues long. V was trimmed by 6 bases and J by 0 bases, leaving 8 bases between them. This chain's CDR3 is CASRGQLNTEAFF. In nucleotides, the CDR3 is TGTGCCAGCAGGGGACAACTGAACACTGAAGCTTTCTTT. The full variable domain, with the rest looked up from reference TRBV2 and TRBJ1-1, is EPEVTQTPSHQVTQMGQEVILRCVPISNHLYFYWYRQILGQKVEFLVSFYNNEISEKSEIFDDQFSVERPDGSNFTLKIRSTKLEDSAMYFCASRGQLNTEAFFGQGTRLTVV.

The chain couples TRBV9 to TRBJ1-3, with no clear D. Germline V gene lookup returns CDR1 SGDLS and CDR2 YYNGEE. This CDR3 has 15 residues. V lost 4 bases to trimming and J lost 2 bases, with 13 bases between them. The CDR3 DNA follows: TGTGCCAGCAGCATCCAATCCGGGACTGGAAACACCATATATTTT. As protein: CASSIQSGTGNTIYF.

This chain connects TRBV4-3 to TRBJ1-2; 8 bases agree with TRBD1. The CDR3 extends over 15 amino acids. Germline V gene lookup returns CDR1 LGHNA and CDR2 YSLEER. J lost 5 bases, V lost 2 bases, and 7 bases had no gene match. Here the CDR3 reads CASSQTRTGLYGYTF. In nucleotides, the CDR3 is TGCGCCAGCAGCCAAACCAGGACAGGGTTATATGGCTACACCTTC.

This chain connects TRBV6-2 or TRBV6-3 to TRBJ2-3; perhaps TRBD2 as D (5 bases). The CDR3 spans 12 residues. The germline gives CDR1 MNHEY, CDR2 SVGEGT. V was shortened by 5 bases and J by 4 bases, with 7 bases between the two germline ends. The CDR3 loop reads CASSGRPDTQYF. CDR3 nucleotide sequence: TGTGCCAGCAGTGGGAGACCAGATACGCAGTATTTT.

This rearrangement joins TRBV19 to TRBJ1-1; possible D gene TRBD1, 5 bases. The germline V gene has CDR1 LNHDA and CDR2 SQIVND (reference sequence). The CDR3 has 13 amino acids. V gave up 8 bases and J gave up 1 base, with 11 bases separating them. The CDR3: CASQTVSNTEAFF. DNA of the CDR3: TGTGCCAGTCAGACAGTTTCGAACACTGAAGCTTTCTTT.

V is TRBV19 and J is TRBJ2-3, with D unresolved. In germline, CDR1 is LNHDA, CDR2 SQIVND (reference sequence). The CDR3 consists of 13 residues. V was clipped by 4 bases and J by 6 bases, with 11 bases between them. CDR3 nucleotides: TGTGCCAGTAGTACCCAACTACCGGATACGCAGTATTTT. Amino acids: CASSTQLPDTQYF.

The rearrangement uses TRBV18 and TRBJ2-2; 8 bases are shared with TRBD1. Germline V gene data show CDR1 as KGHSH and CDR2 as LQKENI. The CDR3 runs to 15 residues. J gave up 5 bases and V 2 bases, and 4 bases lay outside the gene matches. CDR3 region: CASSPWTGNTGELFF. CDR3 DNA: TGTGCCAGCTCACCATGGACAGGGAATACCGGGGAGCTGTTTTTT.

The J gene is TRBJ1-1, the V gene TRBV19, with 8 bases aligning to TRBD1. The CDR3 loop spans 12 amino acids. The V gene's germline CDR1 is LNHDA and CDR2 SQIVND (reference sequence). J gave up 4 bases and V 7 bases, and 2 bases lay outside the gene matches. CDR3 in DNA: TGTGCCAGTAATGACAGGGGCACTGAAGCTTTCTTT. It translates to CASNDRGTEAFF. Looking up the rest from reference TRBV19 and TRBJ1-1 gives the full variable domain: DGGITQSPKYLFRKEGQNVTLSCEQNLNHDAMYWYRQDPGQGLRLIYYSQIVNDFQKGDIAEGYSVSREKKESFPLTVTSAQKNPTAFYLCASNDRGTEAFFGQGTRLTVV.

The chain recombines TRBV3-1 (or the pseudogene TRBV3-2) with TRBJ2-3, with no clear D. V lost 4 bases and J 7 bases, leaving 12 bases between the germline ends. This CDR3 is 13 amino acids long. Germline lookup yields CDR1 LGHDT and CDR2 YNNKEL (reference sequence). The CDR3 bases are TGTGCCAGCAGCCCCCGTCAGTCGAATACGCAGTATTTT. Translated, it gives CASSPRQSNTQYF.

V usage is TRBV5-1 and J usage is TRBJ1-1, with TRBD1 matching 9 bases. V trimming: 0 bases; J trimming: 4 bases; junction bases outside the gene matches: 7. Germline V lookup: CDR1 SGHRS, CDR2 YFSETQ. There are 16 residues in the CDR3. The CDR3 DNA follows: TGCGCCAGCAGCTTGGGCACAGGGGGCGGAGGCACTGAAGCTTTCTTT. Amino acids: CASSLGTGGGGTEAFF. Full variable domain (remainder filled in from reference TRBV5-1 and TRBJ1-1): KAGVTQTPRYLIKTRGQQVTLSCSPISGHRSVSWYQQTPGQGLQFLFEYFSETQRNKGNFPGRFSGRQFSNSRSEMNVSTLELGDSALYLCASSLGTGGGGTEAFFGQGTRLTVV.

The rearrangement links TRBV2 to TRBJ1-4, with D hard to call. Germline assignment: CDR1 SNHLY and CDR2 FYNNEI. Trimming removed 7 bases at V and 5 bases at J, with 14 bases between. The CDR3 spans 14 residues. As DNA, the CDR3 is TGTGCCAGCAAGGCTAGGCAGATAAATGAAAAACTGTTTTTT. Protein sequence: CASKARQINEKLFF.

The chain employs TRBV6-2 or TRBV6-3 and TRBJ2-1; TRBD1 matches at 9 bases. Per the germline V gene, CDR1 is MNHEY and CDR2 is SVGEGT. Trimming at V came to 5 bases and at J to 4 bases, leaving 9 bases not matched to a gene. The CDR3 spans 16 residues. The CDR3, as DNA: TGTGCCAGCAGTGACCCTCTGGGACAGGGTTACAATGAGCAGTTCTTC. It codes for CASSDPLGQGYNEQFF.